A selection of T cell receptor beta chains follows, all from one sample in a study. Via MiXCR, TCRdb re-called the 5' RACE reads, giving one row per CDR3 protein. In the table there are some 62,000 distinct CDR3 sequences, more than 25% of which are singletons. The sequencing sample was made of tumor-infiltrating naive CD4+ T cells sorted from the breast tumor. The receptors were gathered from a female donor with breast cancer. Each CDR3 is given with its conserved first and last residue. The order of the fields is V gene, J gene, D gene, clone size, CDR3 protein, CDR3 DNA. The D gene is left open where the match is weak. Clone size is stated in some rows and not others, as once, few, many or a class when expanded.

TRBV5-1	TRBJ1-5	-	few	CASSLDRDQPQHF	TGCGCCAGCAGCTTGGACAGGGATCAGCCCCAGCATTTT
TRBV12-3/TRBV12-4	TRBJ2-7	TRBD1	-	CASSSSGQGSEQYF	TGTGCCAGCAGTTCCTCGGGACAGGGATCCGAGCAGTACTTC
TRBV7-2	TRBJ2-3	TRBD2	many	CASSSRLAGPTDTQYF	TGTGCCAGCAGCTCGAGATTAGCGGGGCCCACAGATACGCAGTATTTT
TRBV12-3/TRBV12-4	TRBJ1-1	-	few	CASRATEGNTDAFF	TGTGCCAGCAGGGCAACCGAGGGGAACACTGATGCTTTCTTT
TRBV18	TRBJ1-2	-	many	CASSYGYGYTF	TGTGCCAGCTCATATGGCTATGGCTACACCTTC
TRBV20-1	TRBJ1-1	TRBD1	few	CSAIDRADTEAFF	TGCAGTGCTATCGACAGGGCGGACACTGAAGCTTTCTTT
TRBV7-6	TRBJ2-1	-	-	CASSSWTGSYNEQFF	TGTGCCAGCAGCTCTTGGACTGGCTCCTACAATGAGCAGTTCTTC
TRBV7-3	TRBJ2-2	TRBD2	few	CASSLQRDDTGELFF	TGTGCCAGCAGCCTCCAGCGGGATGACACCGGGGAGCTGTTTTTT
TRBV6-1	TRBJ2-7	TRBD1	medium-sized	CASTLGQGGRQYF	TGTGCCAGCACCCTGGGACAGGGGGGCAGGCAGTACTTC
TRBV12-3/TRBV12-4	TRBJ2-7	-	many	CASSGNPYEQYF	TGTGCCAGTTCGGGAAACCCCTACGAGCAGTACTTC
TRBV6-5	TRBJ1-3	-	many	CASSRTRPGNTIYF	TGTGCCAGCAGCCGGACGCGTCCTGGAAACACCATATATTTT
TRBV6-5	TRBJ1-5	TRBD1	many	CASSEGTANQPQHF	TGTGCCAGCTCGGAGGGGACAGCAAATCAGCCCCAGCATTTT
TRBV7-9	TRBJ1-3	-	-	CASSLVGGSGNTIYF	TGTGCCAGCAGCTTAGTTGGGGGATCTGGAAACACCATATATTTT
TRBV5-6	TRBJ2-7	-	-	CASSSPGYEQYF	TGTGCCAGCAGCTCGCCCGGCTACGAGCAGTACTTC
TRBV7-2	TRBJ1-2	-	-	CASSLQGRGYTF	TGTGCCAGCAGCTTGCAGGGTCGCGGCTACACCTTC
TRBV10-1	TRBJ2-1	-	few	CASSESPNNEQFF	TGCGCCAGCAGTGAATCACCTAACAATGAGCAGTTCTTC
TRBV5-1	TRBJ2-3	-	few	CASSFGQAGDTQYF	TGCGCCAGCAGCTTTGGGCAGGCGGGAGATACGCAGTATTTT
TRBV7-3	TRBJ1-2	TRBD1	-	CASSLRQGNYGYTF	TGTGCCAGCAGCCTTAGACAGGGAAACTATGGCTACACCTTC
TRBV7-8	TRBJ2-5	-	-	CASSLDSAGGFRTQYF	TGTGCCAGCAGCCTAGATTCGGCTGGCGGGTTCAGGACCCAGTACTTC
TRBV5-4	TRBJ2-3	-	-	CATQRGTDTQYF	TGTGCCACCCAACGGGGGACAGATACGCAGTATTTT
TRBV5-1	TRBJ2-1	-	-	CASNDENSYNEQFF	TGCGCCAGCAACGACGAAAACTCTTACAATGAGCAGTTCTTC
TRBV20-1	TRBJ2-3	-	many	CSARILGGGPTDTQYF	TGCAGTGCTAGAATTTTAGGGGGAGGGCCCACAGATACGCAGTATTTT
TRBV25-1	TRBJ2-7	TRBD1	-	CASSGSRQGAYEQYF	TGTGCCAGCAGTGGGTCCCGACAGGGAGCCTACGAGCAGTACTTC
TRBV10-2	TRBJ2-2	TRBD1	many	CASIPGGTGELFF	TGCGCCAGCATACCAGGGGGAACCGGGGAGCTGTTTTTT
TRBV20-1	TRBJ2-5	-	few	CSASAAPDETQYF	TGCAGTGCTAGTGCAGCCCCAGACGAGACCCAGTACTTC
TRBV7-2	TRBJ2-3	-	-	CASSPRAGSSTDTQYF	TGTGCCAGCAGCCCAAGAGCGGGTTCTAGCACAGATACGCAGTATTTT
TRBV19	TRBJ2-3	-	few	CATSAPQGNRADTQYF	TGTGCCACGTCCGCCCCACAGGGTAATAGAGCAGATACGCAGTATTTT
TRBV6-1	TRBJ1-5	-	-	CASSAKGGDNQPQHF	TGTGCCAGCAGCGCCAAAGGCGGGGACAATCAGCCCCAGCATTTT
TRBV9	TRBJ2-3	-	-	CASSVASSTDTQYF	TGTGCCAGCAGCGTAGCGTCTAGCACAGATACGCAGTATTTT
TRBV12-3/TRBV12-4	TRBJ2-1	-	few	CASSPPRGVRNEQFF	TGTGCCAGCAGTCCCCCAAGGGGAGTGCGCAATGAGCAGTTCTTC
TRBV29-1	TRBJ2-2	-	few	CSVVRGRSTGELFF	TGCAGCGTCGTCAGGGGCCGGTCCACCGGGGAGCTGTTTTTT
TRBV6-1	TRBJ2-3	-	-	CASSEGPSTDTQYF	TGTGCCAGCAGTGAAGGTCCTAGCACAGATACGCAGTATTTT
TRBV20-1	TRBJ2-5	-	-	CSAPGQFFQETQYF	TGCAGTGCCCCCGGGCAGTTTTTCCAAGAGACCCAGTACTTC
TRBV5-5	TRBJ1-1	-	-	CASSFVLGLRHLNTEAFF	TGTGCCAGCAGCTTCGTATTGGGATTACGACATTTGAACACTGAAGCTTTCTTT
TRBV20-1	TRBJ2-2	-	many	CSARDGNAGELFF	TGCAGTGCTAGGGACGGTAATGCCGGGGAGCTGTTTTTT
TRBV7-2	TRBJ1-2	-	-	CASSLGATGYPSSHTF	TGTGCCAGCAGCCTCGGTGCGACAGGTTATCCGTCAAGCCACACCTTC
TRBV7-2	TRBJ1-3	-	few	CASSSTGDSGNTIYF	TGTGCCAGCAGCTCGACAGGAGACTCTGGAAACACCATATATTTT
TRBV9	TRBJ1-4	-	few	CASSPRTVGEKLFF	TGTGCCAGCAGCCCTCGGACAGTAGGCGAAAAACTGTTTTTT
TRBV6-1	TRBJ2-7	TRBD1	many	CASSPDRVSYEQYF	TGTGCCAGCAGTCCCGACAGGGTATCCTACGAGCAGTACTTC
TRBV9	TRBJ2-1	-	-	CASSVGSRGGEQFF	TGTGCCAGCAGCGTAGGTTCGAGGGGCGGTGAGCAGTTCTTC
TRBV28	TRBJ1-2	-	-	CASSSVGGNYGYTF	TGTGCCAGCAGTTCGGTTGGGGGTAACTATGGCTACACCTTC
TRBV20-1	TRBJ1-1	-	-	CSAGKQGGTEAFF	TGCAGTGCCGGCAAACAGGGTGGCACTGAAGCTTTCTTT
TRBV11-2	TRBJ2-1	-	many	CASSLGLAYNEQFF	TGTGCCAGCAGCTTGGGTCTAGCCTACAATGAGCAGTTCTTC
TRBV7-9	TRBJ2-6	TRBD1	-	CASQGAHGANVLTF	TGTGCCAGCCAGGGGGCGCATGGGGCCAACGTCCTGACTTTC
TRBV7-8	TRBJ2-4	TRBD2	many	CASSIVAGGLAGASKNIQYF	TGTGCCAGCAGCATAGTAGCAGGGGGACTAGCGGGAGCGTCCAAAAACATTCAGTACTTC
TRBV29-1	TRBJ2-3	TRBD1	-	CSVEGVRGLSTDTQYF	TGCAGCGTTGAGGGGGTCAGGGGGTTAAGCACAGATACGCAGTATTTT
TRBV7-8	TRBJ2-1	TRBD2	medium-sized	CASSPRLAGTNEQFF	TGTGCCAGCAGCCCCCGACTAGCGGGGACCAATGAGCAGTTCTTC
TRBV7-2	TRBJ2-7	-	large	CASSLPAQQQYF	TGTGCCAGCAGCTTACCTGCGCAGCAGCAGTACTTC
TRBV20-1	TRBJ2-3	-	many	CSARAGAMRDTQYF	TGCAGTGCTAGAGCAGGGGCAATGCGGGATACGCAGTATTTT